This TCR beta chain came from a study of blood T cell repertoires in COVID-19. The wider study: From T cells, B-cell-depleted T cells, or PBMCs came the material, which was cDNA or gDNA.

The V gene end was trimmed by 10 bases and the J gene end by 8 bases; junction bases not matched to a gene: 12. The CDR3 is made up of 14 amino acids. The germline V gene has CDR1 MNHEY and CDR2 SVGAGI. Enrolled during active infection, Seattle patients were then followed longitudinally. In the original analysis: From reference gene primer amplification, estimates of nucleated cell counts were derived. Sequencing was performed with immunoSEQ multiplex PCR; in TCRdb, only in-frame clones are kept and a portion is missing. Clone size and the V and J calls come from that table; the DNA yielded D and trimming. In the table there are some 250,000 clones, approximately 86% of which are singletons.

V gene TRBV6-5 combines with J gene TRBJ2-1; 9 bases match TRBD2. This clonotype was sampled from a woman in her sixties with COVID-19, enrolled during active disease. The sample consisted of peripheral blood. Here the CDR3 reads CANKWGTSFDEQFF. CDR3 nucleotides: TGTGCCAACAAATGGGGGACTAGCTTCGATGAGCAGTTCTTC.